This T cell receptor (beta chain) was retrieved from a study of T cells in Graves' hyperthyroidism and ophthalmopathy. Broader study findings: Most expanded thyroid clonotypes above 0.001 also appeared in blood. Ophthalmopathy was distinguished from stable hyperthyroidism by 13 V-J signatures.

TCR beta CDR3 regions were amplified from RNA. The TCR CDR3 was amplified in a first-round RT-PCR using the HTBI primer set. A single record per CDR3 protein comes from TCRdb applying MiXCR to the multiplex PCR reads. Of over 650,000 distinct CDR3 sequences listed, 45% were seen once; the top ten hold about 7.7%. The sample holds a few counts of this clonotype. Its antigen is unknown. Criteria for exclusion of patients were uncontrolled infection, other autoimmune disease, pregnancy or lactation. Together with thyroid ultrasound, orbital computed tomography, serum thyroxine and TRAb, clinical symptoms were used for diagnoses. Losses at the gene ends were 6 bases for V and 7 bases for J; bases not matched to a gene: 11. Germline CDR1 reads DFQATT; CDR2 reads SNEGSKA (reference sequence). This CDR3 contains 13 residues.

What was sequenced was peripheral blood or thyroid tissue (not recorded which). The chain has TRBV20-1 and TRBJ2-7, with 8 bases lining up with TRBD1. The receptor comes from an adult man with Graves' disease, either hyperthyroidism or ophthalmopathy (not recorded which). CDR3 region: CSARDRPSMEQYF. The CDR3 DNA reads as TGCAGTGCGAGGGACAGGCCGTCCATGGAGCAGTACTTC.